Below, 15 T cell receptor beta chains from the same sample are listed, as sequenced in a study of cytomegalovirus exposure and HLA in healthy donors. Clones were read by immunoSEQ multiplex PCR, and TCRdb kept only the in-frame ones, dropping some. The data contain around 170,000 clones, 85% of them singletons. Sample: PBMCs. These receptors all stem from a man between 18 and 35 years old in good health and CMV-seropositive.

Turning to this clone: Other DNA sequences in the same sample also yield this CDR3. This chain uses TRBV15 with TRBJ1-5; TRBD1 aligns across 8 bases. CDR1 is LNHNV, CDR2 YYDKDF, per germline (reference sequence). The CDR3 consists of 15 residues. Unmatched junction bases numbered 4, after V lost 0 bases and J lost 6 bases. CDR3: CATSRDRGRGQPQHF. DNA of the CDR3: TGTGCCACCAGCAGAGACAGGGGGCGCGGTCAGCCCCAGCATTTT.

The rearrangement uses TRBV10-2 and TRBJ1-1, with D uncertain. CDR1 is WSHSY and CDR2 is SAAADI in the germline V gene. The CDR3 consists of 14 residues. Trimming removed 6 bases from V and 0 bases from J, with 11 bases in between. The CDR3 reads CASSPGRLNTEAFF. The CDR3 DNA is TGCGCCAGCAGCCCCGGCAGGTTGAACACTGAAGCTTTCTTT.

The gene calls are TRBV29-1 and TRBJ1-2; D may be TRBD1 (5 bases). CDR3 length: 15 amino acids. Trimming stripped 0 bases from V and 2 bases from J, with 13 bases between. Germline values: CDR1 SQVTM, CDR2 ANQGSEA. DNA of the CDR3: TGCAGCGTTGAAGATCCACTCGACAGAAACTATGGCTACACCTTC. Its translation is CSVEDPLDRNYGYTF. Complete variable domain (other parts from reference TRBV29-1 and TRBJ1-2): SAVISQKPSRDICQRGTSLTIQCQVDSQVTMMFWYRQQPGQSLTLIATANQGSEATYESGFVIDKFPISRPNLTFSTLTVSNMSPEDSSIYLCSVEDPLDRNYGYTFGSGTRLTVV.

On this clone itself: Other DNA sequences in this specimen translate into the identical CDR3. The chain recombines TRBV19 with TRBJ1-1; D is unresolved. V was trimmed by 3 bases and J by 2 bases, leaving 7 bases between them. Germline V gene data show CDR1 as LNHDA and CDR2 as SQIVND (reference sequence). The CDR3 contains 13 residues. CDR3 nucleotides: TGTGCCAGTAGTATGGCTGTAAACACTGAAGCTTTCTTT. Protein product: CASSMAVNTEAFF.

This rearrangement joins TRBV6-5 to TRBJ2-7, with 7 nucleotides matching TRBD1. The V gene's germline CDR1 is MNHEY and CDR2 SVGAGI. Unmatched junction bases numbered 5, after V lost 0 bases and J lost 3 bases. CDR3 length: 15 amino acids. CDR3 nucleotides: TGTGCCAGCAGTTACTCGGGACAGACCCACTACGAGCAGTACTTC. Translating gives CASSYSGQTHYEQYF.

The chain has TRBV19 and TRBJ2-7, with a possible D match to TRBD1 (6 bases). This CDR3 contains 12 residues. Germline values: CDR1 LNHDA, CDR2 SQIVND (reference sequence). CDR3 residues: CATTPGAGEQYF. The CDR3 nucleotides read TGTGCAACAACCCCAGGGGCGGGCGAGCAGTACTTC.

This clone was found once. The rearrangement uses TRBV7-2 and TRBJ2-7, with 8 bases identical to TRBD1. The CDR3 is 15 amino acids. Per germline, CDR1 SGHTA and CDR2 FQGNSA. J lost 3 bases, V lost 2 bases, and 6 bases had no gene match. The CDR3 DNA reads TGTGCCAGCAGCTTAAATCAGGGGGCTTTCTACGAGCAGTACTTC. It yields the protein CASSLNQGAFYEQYF. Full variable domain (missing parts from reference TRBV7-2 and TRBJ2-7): GAGVSQSPSNKVTEKGKDVELRCDPISGHTALYWYRQSLGQGLEFLIYFQGNSAPDKSGLPSDRFSAERTGGSVSTLTIQRTQQEDSAVYLCASSLNQGAFYEQYFGPGTRLTVT.

CDR3 protein: CASSLEGGGIDEQYF. As DNA, the CDR3 is TGTGCCAGCAGCTTAGAAGGTGGGGGGATCGACGAGCAGTACTTC. The chain couples TRBV7-9 to TRBJ2-7; D possibly corresponds to TRBD2 (6 bases). Germline V lookup: CDR1 SEHNR, CDR2 FQNEAQ (reference sequence). The V end was cut by 1 base, the J end by 5 bases, with 15 bases between. The CDR3 runs to 15 residues.

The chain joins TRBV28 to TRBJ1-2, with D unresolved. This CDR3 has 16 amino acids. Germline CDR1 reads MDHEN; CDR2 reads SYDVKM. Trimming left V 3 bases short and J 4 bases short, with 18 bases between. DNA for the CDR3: TGTGCCAGCAGTTTGGCCGGGGAGTCAGTAATCTATGGCTACACCTTC. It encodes CASSLAGESVIYGYTF.

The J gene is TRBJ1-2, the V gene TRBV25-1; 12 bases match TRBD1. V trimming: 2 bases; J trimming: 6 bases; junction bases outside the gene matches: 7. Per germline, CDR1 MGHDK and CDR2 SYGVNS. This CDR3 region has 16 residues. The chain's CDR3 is CASSEVTGTGGDGYTF. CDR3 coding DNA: TGTGCCAGCAGTGAAGTTACTGGGACAGGGGGCGATGGCTACACCTTC.

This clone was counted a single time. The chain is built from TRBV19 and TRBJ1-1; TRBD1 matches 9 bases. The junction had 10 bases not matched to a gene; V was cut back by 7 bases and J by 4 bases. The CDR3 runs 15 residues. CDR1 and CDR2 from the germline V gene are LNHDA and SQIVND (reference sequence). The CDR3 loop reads CASIAFPQGATEAFF. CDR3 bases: TGTGCCAGTATCGCCTTTCCACAGGGGGCCACTGAAGCTTTCTTT. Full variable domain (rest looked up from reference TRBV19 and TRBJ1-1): DGGITQSPKYLFRKEGQNVTLSCEQNLNHDAMYWYRQDPGQGLRLIYYSQIVNDFQKGDIAEGYSVSREKKESFPLTVTSAQKNPTAFYLCASIAFPQGATEAFFGQGTRLTVV.

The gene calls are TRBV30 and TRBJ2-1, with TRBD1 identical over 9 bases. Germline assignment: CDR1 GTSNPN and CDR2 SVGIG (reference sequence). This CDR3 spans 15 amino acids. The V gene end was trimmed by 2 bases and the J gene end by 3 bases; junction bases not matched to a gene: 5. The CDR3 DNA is TGTGCCTGGAGTTTGGGACAGGGAATCTACAATGAGCAGTTCTTC. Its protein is CAWSLGQGIYNEQFF.

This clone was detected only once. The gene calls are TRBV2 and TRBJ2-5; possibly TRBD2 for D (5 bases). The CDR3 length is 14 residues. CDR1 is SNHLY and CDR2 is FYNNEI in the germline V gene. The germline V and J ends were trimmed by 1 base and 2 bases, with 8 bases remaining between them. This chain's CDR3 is CASSEGRKQETQYF. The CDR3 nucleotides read TGTGCCAGCAGTGAAGGGAGGAAGCAAGAGACCCAGTACTTC.

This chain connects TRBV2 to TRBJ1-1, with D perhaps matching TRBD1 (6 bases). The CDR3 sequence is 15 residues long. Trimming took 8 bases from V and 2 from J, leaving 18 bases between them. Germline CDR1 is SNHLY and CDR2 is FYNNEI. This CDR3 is CASGGGKGQNTEAFF. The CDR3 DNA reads TGTGCCAGCGGGGGGGGGAAGGGACAAAACACTGAAGCTTTCTTT.

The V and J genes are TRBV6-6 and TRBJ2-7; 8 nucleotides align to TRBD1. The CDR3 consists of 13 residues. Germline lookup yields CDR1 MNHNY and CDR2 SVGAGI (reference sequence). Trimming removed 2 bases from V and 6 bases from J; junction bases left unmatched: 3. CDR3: CASSYRGQGEQYF. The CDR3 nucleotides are TGTGCCAGCAGTTACCGCGGACAGGGCGAGCAGTACTTC.